The 26 T cell receptor beta chains below all came from one sample that was sequenced in a study of T cells in women clearing cervical HPV infection (dated by TCRdb to 2017 to 2018). Preparation of the library involved the immunoSEQ multiplex PCR assay. TCRdb obtained this table from immuneACCESS and retained in-frame rearrangements with V and J assigned. These tables miss some clones; where compared with another copy, unresolved V genes account for less than half of the shortfall, and the remainder is unexplained. Per the sample table, the count is 34,000 or so clones. The top ten clones comprise 3.5% to 5.5% of the sample. Sequencing input: blood buffy coat. All receptors derive from a woman aged 18 to 75 with a cervical HPV16 infection that either progressed to CIN3+ or cleared (not recorded which).

Comment on this clone: The sequenced fragment ends 3 residues before the CDR3 boundary, so the rest is inferred from the germline J gene. The J gene is TRBJ2-3, the V gene TRBV10-1; 13 nucleotides agree with TRBD2. This CDR3 region has 14 residues. Germline V gene lookup returns CDR1 WNHNN and CDR2 SYGVQD (reference sequence). The covered CDR3 bases are TGCGCCAGCAGTGATCCGGGACTAGCGGGGACG. This codes for CASSDPGLAGT. The entire CDR3 sequence reads CASSDPGLAGTQYF.

With respect to this clone: The CDR3 end lies 3 residues beyond the end of the read and is filled in from the germline J gene. This sequence joins TRBV5-1 and TRBJ2-1, with D perhaps matching TRBD2 (5 bases). V gave up 6 bases and J gave up 1 base, with 11 bases separating them. Germline V lookup: CDR1 SGHRS, CDR2 YFSETQ. The CDR3 sequence is 14 residues long. The CDR3 here is CASTLAESYNEQFF. The sequenced CDR3 bases are TGCGCCAGCACCCTAGCCGAATCCTACAATGAG.

A remark on this clone: The read terminates 3 residues ahead of where the CDR3 ends, so the germline J gene completes it. This chain uses TRBV30 with TRBJ1-4; 8 bases map to TRBD1. CDR3 length: 14 amino acids. Germline CDR1 reads GTSNPN; CDR2 reads SVGIG (reference sequence). CDR3: CAWKPRDRNSPLFF. The sequenced CDR3 bases are TGTGCCTGGAAGCCCCGGGACAGGAATTCACCA.

Concerning this clone itself: The read gets to within 3 residues of the CDR3 end, and the germline J gene fills in the rest. The V and J genes are TRBV5-1 and TRBJ2-1, with D maybe TRBD2 (6 bases). The germline V gene has CDR1 SGHRS and CDR2 YFSETQ. This CDR3 has 17 amino acids. Trimming stripped 3 bases from V and 4 bases from J, with 20 bases between. CDR3 protein: CASSYPAGQAPYNEQFF. The covered CDR3 bases are TGCGCCAGCAGCTATCCAGCGGGTCAAGCCCCTTACAATGAG.

Concerning this clone itself: The CDR3 is cut off 3 residues early in the read; its end comes from the germline J gene. The sample carries other DNA sequences with the same CDR3. V gene TRBV18 combines with J gene TRBJ1-2; a possible D gene is TRBD1 (6 bases). CDR3 length equals 13 residues. Germline CDR1 and CDR2: KGHSH and LQKENI. The CDR3 DNA, read in part, is TGTGCCAGCTCACCCGACAGGAGCTATGTG. Amino acid sequence: CASSPDRSYV. The CDR3 as a whole reads CASSPDRSYVYTF.

Concerning this clone: The read terminates 3 residues before the CDR3 end, so the remaining end is supplied by the germline J gene. The chain is built from TRBV28 and TRBJ2-2; 7 positions match TRBD1. Germline V gene lookup returns CDR1 MDHEN and CDR2 SYDVKM. The CDR3 has 16 residues. V lost 3 bases to trimming and J lost 0 bases; unmatched junction nucleotides: 4. The DNA read from the CDR3 is TGTGCCAGCAGTTTTTGGGACAGAGCGAACACCGGGGAG. This encodes CASSFWDRANTGE. In full, the CDR3 is CASSFWDRANTGELFF.

Points on this clone: The CDR3 extends 3 residues past the end of the read, so its final part is completed from the germline J gene. The V call is TRBV12-3 or TRBV12-4, the J call TRBJ1-1; 8 nucleotides match TRBD1. This CDR3 has 15 amino acids. The ends lost 5 bases at V and 7 bases at J; junction bases unmatched: 12. The chain's CDR3 is CASSPHGQGRGEAFF. CDR3 DNA, as far as it was read: TGTGCCAGCAGTCCCCACGGACAGGGTCGTGGTGAA.

Concerning this clone itself: The missing CDR3 end, 3 residues past where the read stops, is filled in from the germline J gene. This rearrangement joins TRBV10-1 to TRBJ2-1, with 11 bases fitting TRBD2. CDR3 length: 14 residues. J lost 9 bases, V lost 1 base, and 2 bases had no gene match. CDR1 WNHNN and CDR2 SYGVQD come from the germline V gene (reference sequence). The CDR3 bases that were read are TGCGCCAGCAGTGAGTTCCTAGCGGGAGGTGAG. Its translation: CASSEFLAGGE. The CDR3 reads in full as CASSEFLAGGEQFF.

Details on this clone: The read is 3 residues too short to cover the CDR3 end, so that end is filled in from the germline J gene. This chain connects TRBV5-6 to TRBJ2-5; the D gene is possibly TRBD1 (5 bases). The CDR3 covers 13 residues. Trimming pared 2 bases from V and 2 bases from J, leaving 7 bases between. In germline, CDR1 is SGHDT, CDR2 YYEEEE. The CDR3: CASSLRTQETQYF. The covered CDR3 bases are TGTGCCAGCAGCTTAAGGACACAAGAGACC.

In the case of this clone: Read sequence stops 3 residues before the CDR3 end, and the germline J gene provides the missing end. The chain uses TRBV11-3 and TRBJ2-1, with 8 positions matching TRBD2. Germline loops: CDR1 SGHNT, CDR2 YENEEA. The V and J ends lost 5 bases and 9 bases, in that order; junction bases with no gene match: 6. This CDR3 region has 13 residues. The CDR3 reads CASSRGGELEQFF. The CDR3 DNA, read in part, is TGTGCCAGCAGCCGGGGGGGCGAGCTTGAG.

Details on this clone: The CDR3 end falls 3 residues outside the read, so it is completed with the germline J gene. The rearrangement links TRBV11-2 to TRBJ1-4; maybe TRBD1 (5 bases). The length of the CDR3 is 15 residues. CDR1 is SGHAT and CDR2 is FQNNGV in the germline V gene. V shed 6 bases and J shed 8 bases, with 19 bases lying between them. CDR3 in amino acids: CASRAGRGYAEKLFF. The CDR3 bases that were read are TGTGCCAGCAGGGCGGGCCGGGGGTATGCAGAAAAA.

For this clone: Read sequence stops 3 residues before the CDR3 end, and the germline J gene provides the missing end. V and J are TRBV18 and TRBJ2-2, with TRBD1 matching 7 bases. This CDR3 spans 15 amino acids. V dropped 1 base and J dropped 2; count of bases not matched to a gene: 1. Germline CDR1 KGHSH, CDR2 LQKENI. The sequenced part of the CDR3 DNA is TGTGCCAGCTCACCACGGGACAGAAACACCGGGGAG. Residues: CASSPRDRNTGE. The full CDR3 reads CASSPRDRNTGELFF.

Details on this clone: The read finishes 3 residues shy of the CDR3 end, and the germline J gene is used to complete it. The chain links TRBV5-1 to TRBJ2-3; D remains ambiguous. Looked up from germline, CDR1 is SGHRS and CDR2 is YFSETQ. The CDR3 totals 12 residues. The CDR3 region is CASSFGQETQYF. Incomplete CDR3 DNA: TGCGCCAGCAGCTTTGGCCAAGAGACG.

On this clone: The read ends 3 residues early relative to the CDR3; the germline J gene fills the gap. The V call is TRBV6-1, the J call TRBJ1-6, with D perhaps TRBD1 (5 bases). V lost 2 bases, J lost 9 bases, and 11 bases lay in between. The CDR3 contains 14 residues. The germline V gene encodes CDR1 MNHNS and CDR2 SASEGT. The CDR3 loop is CASSERQGGSPLHF. The sequenced CDR3 bases are TGTGCCAGCAGTGAAAGGCAGGGCGGTTCACCC.

As for this clone: Read coverage stops 3 residues before the CDR3 terminus; the germline J gene supplies the remainder. V is TRBV9 and J is TRBJ2-1; D is perhaps TRBD1 (6 bases). V lost 3 bases and J 8 bases, leaving 18 bases between the germline ends. This CDR3 comprises 15 residues. Germline V lookup: CDR1 SGDLS, CDR2 YYNGEE. CDR3 region: CASSGGMTGVDEQFF. CDR3 bases read: TGTGCCAGCAGCGGGGGAATGACAGGTGTGGATGAG. Variable domain in full (rest from reference TRBV9 and TRBJ2-1): DSGVTQTPKHLITATGQRVTLRCSPRSGDLSVYWYQQSLDQGLQFLIQYYNGEERAKGNILERFSAQQFPDLHSELNLSSLELGDSALYFCASSGGMTGVDEQFFGPGTRLTVL.

Comments on this clone: The read comes to an end 3 residues before the CDR3 does, leaving the germline J gene to fill in the end. Other DNA variants within this sample encode the same CDR3. The gene calls are TRBV19 and TRBJ1-3, with TRBD1 identical over 9 bases. The CDR3 sequence is 13 residues long. Germline V lookup: CDR1 LNHDA, CDR2 SQIVND (reference sequence). V lost 6 bases and J lost 7; bases outside the gene matches: 4. CDR3 sequence: CASRDDRGNTIYF. The covered CDR3 bases are TGTGCCAGTAGGGATGACAGGGGGAACACC.

With regard to this clone: The CDR3 goes on 3 residues after the read ends, and that part is filled in from the germline J gene. V and J are TRBV18 and TRBJ1-2; 7 nucleotides agree with TRBD1. This CDR3 has 15 amino acids. Germline-derived CDR1 and CDR2 are KGHSH and LQKENI. CDR3 region: CASSPRTGSYNDYTF. CDR3 DNA (partial): TGTGCCAGCTCACCCCGGACAGGTTCTTACAATGAC.

Remarks on this clone: The sequenced fragment ends 3 residues before the CDR3 boundary, so the rest is inferred from the germline J gene. The chain recombines TRBV6-1 with TRBJ1-6; 8 bases are a match to TRBD1. Germline-derived CDR1 and CDR2 are MNHNS and SASEGT. The junction had 3 bases not matched to a gene; V was cut back by 2 bases and J by 12 bases. The CDR3 consists of 13 residues. The part of the CDR3 DNA that was read is TGTGCCAGCAGTGAACGGACAGGGCTACCC. It is translated as CASSERTGLP. In full, the CDR3 reads CASSERTGLPLHF.

In the case of this clone: The read halts 3 residues ahead of the CDR3 end, with the missing end drawn from the germline J gene. The chain uses TRBV7-2 and TRBJ2-1; D gene ambiguous. CDR3 size: 14 residues. CDR1 is SGHTA, CDR2 FQGNSA, per germline. V lost 5 bases and J 4 bases, leaving 12 bases between the germline ends. The CDR3 spells CASSPRPPYNEQFF. The covered CDR3 bases are TGTGCCAGCAGCCCGCGGCCCCCTTACAATGAG. The whole variable domain, filled in from reference TRBV7-2 and TRBJ2-1, reads GAGVSQSPSNKVTEKGKDVELRCDPISGHTALYWYRQSLGQGLEFLIYFQGNSAPDKSGLPSDRFSAERTGGSVSTLTIQRTQQEDSAVYLCASSPRPPYNEQFFGPGTRLTVL.

A word on this clone: The CDR3 extends 3 residues past the end of the read, so its final part is completed from the germline J gene. This rearrangement joins TRBV19 to TRBJ1-2; TRBD1 matches 7 bases. The CDR3 is 13 amino acids. From germline, CDR1 is LNHDA and CDR2 SQIVND (reference sequence). The J segment lost 2 bases and the V segment lost 9 bases, leaving 6 bases of the junction unmatched. CDR3 bases read: TGTGCCAGCCGACAGGGATGGAACTATGGC. The encoded protein is CASRQGWNYG. The CDR3 reads in full as CASRQGWNYGYTF.

Regarding this clone: The read terminates 3 residues ahead of where the CDR3 ends, so the germline J gene completes it. J is TRBJ2-2 and V is TRBV11-2; a possible D gene is TRBD1 (5 bases). The germline V gene encodes CDR1 SGHAT and CDR2 FQNNGV. The V gene lost 5 bases and the J gene lost 7 bases, with 17 bases spanning the gap. This CDR3 comprises 15 residues. This CDR3 reads CASSPISGNGGELFF. CDR3 bases read: TGTGCCAGCAGCCCAATCTCAGGGAACGGCGGGGAG.

About this clone itself: From the germline J gene comes the end of the CDR3, since the read stops 3 residues before it. The genes are TRBV2 and TRBJ1-6; D unclear. CDR1 and CDR2 from the germline V gene are SNHLY and FYNNEI. Trimming shortened V by 6 bases and J by 7 bases, and 10 bases separated the two germline ends. The CDR3 contains 13 residues. CDR3 DNA, as far as it was read: TGTGCCAGCAGGCTGGTAGGGAATTCACCC. Translation gives CASRLVGNSP. The entire CDR3 protein reads CASRLVGNSPLHF.

The part of the CDR3 DNA that was read is TGTGCCAGCAGCGGGCAGTATGCAACTAATGAAAAA. Protein product: CASSGQYATNEK. In full, the CDR3 reads CASSGQYATNEKLFF. V gene TRBV5-8 combines with J gene TRBJ1-4; D is undetermined. The read stops 3 residues short of the end of the CDR3; the missing end is completed from the germline J gene. There are 15 residues in the CDR3. Germline V gives CDR1 SGHTS, CDR2 YDEGEE. Trimming stripped 4 bases from V and 0 bases from J, with 10 bases between.

Of note for this clone: The read is 3 residues too short to cover the CDR3 end, so that end is filled in from the germline J gene. The chain combines TRBV11-3 with TRBJ1-6, with TRBD1 matching over 7 bases. The V segment lost 5 bases and the J segment 4 bases; nucleotides outside the gene matches: 5. The CDR3 runs to 15 residues. Germline V CDR1 and CDR2: SGHNT, YENEEA. The CDR3 here is CASSPGTVYNSPLHF. Partial CDR3 DNA: TGTGCCAGCAGCCCTGGGACAGTTTATAATTCACCC. Together with reference TRBV11-3 and TRBJ1-6, the CDR3 gives the full variable domain: EAGVVQSPRYKIIEKKQPVAFWCNPISGHNTLYWYLQNLGQGPELLIRYENEEAVDDSQLPKDRFSAERLKGVDSTLKIQPAELGDSAVYLCASSPGTVYNSPLHFGNGTRLTVT.

Concerning this clone: Read coverage stops 3 residues before the CDR3 terminus; the germline J gene supplies the remainder. The chain is built from TRBV2 and TRBJ1-2; D is unresolved. This CDR3 is built from 13 residues. Germline V CDR1 and CDR2: SNHLY, FYNNEI. CDR3 DNA (partial): TGTGCCAGCAGTGATTGGGGAGACTACGAC. This encodes CASSDWGDYD. The complete CDR3 reads CASSDWGDYDYTF.

For this clone: The sequence runs out 3 residues before the end of the CDR3; the remainder is reconstructed from the germline J gene. This sequence joins TRBV19 and TRBJ1-4; tentatively, D is TRBD1 (6 bases). CDR1 is LNHDA and CDR2 is SQIVND in the germline V gene (reference sequence). The CDR3 extends over 14 amino acids. The CDR3 region is CASSIMTGRDVLFF. Partial CDR3 DNA: TGTGCCAGTAGTATCATGACAGGTCGTGACGTA.